This TCR beta chain was captured by sequencing in a study of T cell repertoires in cytomegalovirus infection. At the level of the study: Indications of both CMV infection and matching HLA type were provided by public TCR beta signatures. Regarding the study as a whole: Cumulative public TCR beta family frequency identified carriers of CMV plus the relevant HLA. HLA-C-restricted CMV-specific TCR beta clonotypes were dominant in the ex vivo response.

After removal of 5 bases from V and 6 bases from J, the junction contained 7 bases not matched to a gene. The CDR3 runs to 14 residues. Germline V CDR1 and CDR2: SEHNR, FQNEAQ (reference sequence). Each CDR3 protein gets one entry after TCRdb re-called the reads with MiXCR. This table holds 400,000 to 550,000 distinct CDR3 sequences, approximately 11% found once. The table lists this clonotype with a few counts. Its antigen is not identified. The sample taken for sequencing was PBMCs. The sequence was collected from a human donor in good health (CMV status not recorded). Some clones in this sample may be carry-over from other donors' samples. The chain is built from TRBV7-9 and TRBJ1-2; 9 bases line up with TRBD1. The CDR3 region is CASSPPGTGHGYTF. The CDR3 nucleotides read TGTGCCAGCAGCCCTCCCGGGACAGGGCATGGCTACACCTTC. The full variable domain, rest sourced from reference TRBV7-9 and TRBJ1-2, is DTGVSQNPRHKITKRGQNVTFRCDPISEHNRLYWYRQTLGQGPEFLTYFQNEAQLEKSRLLSDRFSAERPKGSFSTLEIQRTEQGDSAMYLCASSPPGTGHGYTFGSGTRLTVV.